A selection of T cell receptor beta chains follows, all from one sample in a study of blood T cell repertoires in COVID-19. Some clones are missing from TCRdb's copy, which holds only in-frame ones; the method was immunoSEQ multiplex PCR. Of 95,000 to 100,000 clones in the sample, 70% to 85% were seen once. Sequencing was done on a sample of peripheral blood. The receptors derive from a man aged 65 to 85 with acute or convalescent COVID-19. Both conserved end residues are part of each CDR3. The D gene is left open where the match is weak. Size is stated for part of the rows, as once, few or many counts, or as a class when the clone is expanded.

V gene,D gene,J gene,clone size,CDR3 protein,CDR3 DNA
TRBV15,-,TRBJ2-2,-,CATSRGGGDTGELFF,TGTGCCACCAGCAGAGGAGGGGGTGACACCGGGGAGCTGTTTTTT
TRBV6-4,TRBD2,TRBJ2-1,-,CASSDTSAIGEQFF,TGTGCCAGCAGTGACACTAGCGCTATAGGTGAGCAGTTCTTC
TRBV7-8,-,TRBJ2-1,once,CASSSLRGGYNEQFF,TGTGCCAGCAGCTCTTTGAGGGGGGGGTACAATGAGCAGTTCTTC
TRBV7-9,-,TRBJ2-7,once,CASSFGGGSYEQYF,TGTGCCAGCAGCTTTGGTGGGGGCAGCTACGAGCAGTACTTC
TRBV5-4,-,TRBJ1-1,-,CASSHATGNTEAFF,TGTGCCAGCAGCCACGCCACAGGGAACACTGAAGCTTTCTTT
TRBV6-5,-,TRBJ2-2,-,CASEMAGAGTGELFF,TGTGCCAGCGAAATGGCGGGGGCGGGCACCGGGGAGCTGTTTTTT
TRBV4-2,TRBD1,TRBJ1-4,-,CASSPTGTGVRVEKLFF,TGTGCCAGCAGCCCTACCGGGACAGGGGTTCGCGTTGAAAAACTGTTTTTT
TRBV3-1/TRBV3-2,TRBD1,TRBJ1-3,-,CASSQTGAGNTIYF,TGTGCCAGCAGCCAGACAGGGGCTGGAAACACCATATATTTT
TRBV6-5,-,TRBJ1-1,-,CASSYFRQGGEAFF,TGTGCCAGCAGTTACTTCCGCCAGGGAGGTGAAGCTTTCTTT
TRBV27,-,TRBJ2-2,-,CASSLRLLTNTGELFF,TGTGCCAGCAGTTTAAGACTCCTGACGAACACCGGGGAGCTGTTTTTT
TRBV24-1,TRBD2,TRBJ2-7,few,CATSGGGSSRAYEQYF,TGTGCCACCAGTGGGGGGGGATCAAGCCGGGCCTACGAGCAGTACTTC
TRBV29-1,-,TRBJ1-1,-,CSAWDFDTEAFF,TGCAGCGCCTGGGACTTTGACACTGAAGCTTTCTTT
TRBV2,-,TRBJ1-5,-,CASSAHRVSNQPQHF,TGTGCCAGCAGTGCTCACAGGGTCAGCAATCAGCCCCAGCATTTT
TRBV14,TRBD1,TRBJ2-2,-,CASRRQGAAVGGELFF,TGTGCCAGCAGACGACAGGGGGCGGCCGTCGGCGGGGAGCTGTTTTTT
TRBV9,-,TRBJ1-2,-,CASSVEGASSNYGYTF,TGTGCCAGCAGCGTAGAAGGGGCCAGCTCTAACTATGGCTACACCTTC
TRBV24-1,TRBD1,TRBJ1-2,once,CATSDFKGTGVNGYTF,TGTGCCACCAGTGATTTCAAGGGGACAGGGGTTAACGGCTACACCTTC
TRBV30,TRBD2,TRBJ2-7,-,CAWSAPPGLAGVRSPYEQYF,TGTGCCTGGAGTGCCCCACCGGGACTAGCGGGAGTACGGTCTCCCTACGAGCAGTACTTC